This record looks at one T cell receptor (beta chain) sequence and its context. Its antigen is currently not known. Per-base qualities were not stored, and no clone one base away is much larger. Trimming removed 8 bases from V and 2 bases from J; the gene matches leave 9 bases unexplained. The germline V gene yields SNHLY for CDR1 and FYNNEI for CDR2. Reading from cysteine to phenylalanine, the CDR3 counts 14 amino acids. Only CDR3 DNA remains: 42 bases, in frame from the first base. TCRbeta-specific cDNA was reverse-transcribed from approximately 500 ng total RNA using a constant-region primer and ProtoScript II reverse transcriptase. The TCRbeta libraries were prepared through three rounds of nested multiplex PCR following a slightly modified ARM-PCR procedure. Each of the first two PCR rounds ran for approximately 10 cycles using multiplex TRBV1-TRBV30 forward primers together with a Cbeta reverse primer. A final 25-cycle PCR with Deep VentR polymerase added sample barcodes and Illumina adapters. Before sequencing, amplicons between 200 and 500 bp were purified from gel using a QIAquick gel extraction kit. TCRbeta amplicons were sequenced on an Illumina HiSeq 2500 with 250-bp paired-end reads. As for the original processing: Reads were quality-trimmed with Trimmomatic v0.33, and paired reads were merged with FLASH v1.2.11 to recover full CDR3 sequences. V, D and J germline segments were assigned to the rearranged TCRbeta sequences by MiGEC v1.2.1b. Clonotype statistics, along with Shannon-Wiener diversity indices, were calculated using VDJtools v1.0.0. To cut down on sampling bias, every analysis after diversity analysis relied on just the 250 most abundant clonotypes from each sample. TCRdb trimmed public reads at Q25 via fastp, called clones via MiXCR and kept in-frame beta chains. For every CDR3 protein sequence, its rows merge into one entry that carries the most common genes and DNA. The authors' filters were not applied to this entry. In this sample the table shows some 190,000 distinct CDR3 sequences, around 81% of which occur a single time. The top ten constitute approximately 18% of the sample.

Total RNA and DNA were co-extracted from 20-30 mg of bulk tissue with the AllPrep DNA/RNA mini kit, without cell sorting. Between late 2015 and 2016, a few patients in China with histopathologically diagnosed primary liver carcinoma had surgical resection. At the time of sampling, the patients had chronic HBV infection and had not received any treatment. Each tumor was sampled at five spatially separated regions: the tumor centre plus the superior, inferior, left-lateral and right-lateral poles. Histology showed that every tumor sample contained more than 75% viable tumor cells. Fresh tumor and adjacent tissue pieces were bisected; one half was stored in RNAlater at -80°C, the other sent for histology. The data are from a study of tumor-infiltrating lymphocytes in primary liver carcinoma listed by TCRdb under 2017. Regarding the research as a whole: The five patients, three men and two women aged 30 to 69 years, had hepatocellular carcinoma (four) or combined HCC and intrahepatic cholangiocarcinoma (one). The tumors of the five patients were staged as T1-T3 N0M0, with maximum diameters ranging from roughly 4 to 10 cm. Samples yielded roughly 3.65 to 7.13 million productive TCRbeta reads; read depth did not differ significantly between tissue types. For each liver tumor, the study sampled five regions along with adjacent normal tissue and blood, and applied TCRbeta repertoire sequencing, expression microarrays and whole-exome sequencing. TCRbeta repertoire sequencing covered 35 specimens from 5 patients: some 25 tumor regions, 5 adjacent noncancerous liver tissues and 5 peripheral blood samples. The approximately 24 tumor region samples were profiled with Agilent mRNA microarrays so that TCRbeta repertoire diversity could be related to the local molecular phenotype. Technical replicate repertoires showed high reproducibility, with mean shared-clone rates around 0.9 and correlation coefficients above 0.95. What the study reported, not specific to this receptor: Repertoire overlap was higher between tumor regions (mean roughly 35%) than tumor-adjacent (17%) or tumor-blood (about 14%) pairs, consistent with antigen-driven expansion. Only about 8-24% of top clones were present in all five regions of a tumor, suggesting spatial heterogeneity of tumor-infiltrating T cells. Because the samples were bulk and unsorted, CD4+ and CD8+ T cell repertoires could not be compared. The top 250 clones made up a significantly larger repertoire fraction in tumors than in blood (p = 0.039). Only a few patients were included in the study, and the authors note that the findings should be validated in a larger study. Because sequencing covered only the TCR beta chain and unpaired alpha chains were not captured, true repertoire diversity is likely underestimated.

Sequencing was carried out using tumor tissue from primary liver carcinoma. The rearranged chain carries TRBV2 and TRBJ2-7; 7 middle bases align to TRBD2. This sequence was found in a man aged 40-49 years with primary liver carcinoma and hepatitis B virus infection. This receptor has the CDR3 CASVGGRGTYEQYF. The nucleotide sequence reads TGTGCCAGCGTGGGGGGGAGGGGAACCTACGAGCAGTACTTC.